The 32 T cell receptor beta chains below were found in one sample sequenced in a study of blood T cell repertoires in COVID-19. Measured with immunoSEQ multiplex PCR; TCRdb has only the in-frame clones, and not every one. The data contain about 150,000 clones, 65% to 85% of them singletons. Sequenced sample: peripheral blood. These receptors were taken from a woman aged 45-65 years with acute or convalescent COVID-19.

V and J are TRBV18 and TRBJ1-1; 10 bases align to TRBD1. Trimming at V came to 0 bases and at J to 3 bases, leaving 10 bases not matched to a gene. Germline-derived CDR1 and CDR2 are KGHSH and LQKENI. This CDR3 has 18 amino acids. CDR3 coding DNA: TGTGCCAGCTCACCACCGGGACAGGGGCACGGTGGTGACACTGAAGCTTTCTTT. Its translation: CASSPPGQGHGGDTEAFF.

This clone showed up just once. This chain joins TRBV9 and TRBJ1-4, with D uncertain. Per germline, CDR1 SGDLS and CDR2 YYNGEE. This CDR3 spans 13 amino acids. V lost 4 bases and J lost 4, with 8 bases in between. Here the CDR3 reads CASSIDGNEKLFF. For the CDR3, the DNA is TGTGCCAGCAGCATAGACGGTAATGAAAAACTGTTTTTT.

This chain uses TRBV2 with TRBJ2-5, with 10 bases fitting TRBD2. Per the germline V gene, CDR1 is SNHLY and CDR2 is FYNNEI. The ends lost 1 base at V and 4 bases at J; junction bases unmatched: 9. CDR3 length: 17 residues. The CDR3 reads CASSEGALAGLRETQYF. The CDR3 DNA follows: TGTGCCAGCAGTGAAGGGGCACTAGCGGGACTTAGAGAGACCCAGTACTTC.

The CDR3 bases are TGTGCCATCAGGGACAGGGAAGGGCAGCCCCAGCATTTT. Encoded protein: CAIRDREGQPQHF. The chain links TRBV10-3 to TRBJ1-5, with TRBD1 identical over 8 bases. This CDR3 has 13 residues. V shed 6 bases and J 7 bases; nucleotides not matched to a gene: 5. Germline V gene data show CDR1 as ENHRY and CDR2 as SYGVKD.

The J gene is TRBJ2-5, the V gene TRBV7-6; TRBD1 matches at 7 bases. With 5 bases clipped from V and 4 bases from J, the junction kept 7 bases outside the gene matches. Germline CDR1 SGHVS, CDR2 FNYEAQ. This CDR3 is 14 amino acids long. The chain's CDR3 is CASSPHQGVETQYF. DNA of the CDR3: TGTGCCAGCAGCCCTCACCAGGGGGTAGAGACCCAGTACTTC.

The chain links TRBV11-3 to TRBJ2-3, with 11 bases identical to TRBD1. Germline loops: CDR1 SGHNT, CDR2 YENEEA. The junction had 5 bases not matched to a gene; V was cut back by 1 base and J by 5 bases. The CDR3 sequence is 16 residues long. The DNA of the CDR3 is TGTGCCAGCAGCTTAGGCGGACAGGGGGCCGGAGATACGCAGTATTTT. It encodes CASSLGGQGAGDTQYF.

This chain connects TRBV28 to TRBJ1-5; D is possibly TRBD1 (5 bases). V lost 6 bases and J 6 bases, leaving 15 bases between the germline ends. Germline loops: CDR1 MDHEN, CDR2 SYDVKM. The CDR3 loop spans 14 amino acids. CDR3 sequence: CASREGGTAQPQHF. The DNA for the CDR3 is TGTGCCAGCAGAGAGGGAGGGACCGCTCAGCCCCAGCATTTT.

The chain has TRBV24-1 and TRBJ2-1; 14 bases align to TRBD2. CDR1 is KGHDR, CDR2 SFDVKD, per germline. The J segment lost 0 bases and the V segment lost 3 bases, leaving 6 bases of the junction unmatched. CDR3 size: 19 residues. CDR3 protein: CATSDRTSGGRSSYNEQFF. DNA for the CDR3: TGTGCCACCAGTGATCGGACTAGCGGGGGGCGTAGCTCCTACAATGAGCAGTTCTTC.

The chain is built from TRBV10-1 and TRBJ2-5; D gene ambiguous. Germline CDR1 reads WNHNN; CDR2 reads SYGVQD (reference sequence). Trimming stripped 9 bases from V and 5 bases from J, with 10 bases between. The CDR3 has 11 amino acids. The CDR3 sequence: CARPTSETQYF. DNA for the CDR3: TGCGCCAGACCTACGTCGGAGACCCAGTACTTC.

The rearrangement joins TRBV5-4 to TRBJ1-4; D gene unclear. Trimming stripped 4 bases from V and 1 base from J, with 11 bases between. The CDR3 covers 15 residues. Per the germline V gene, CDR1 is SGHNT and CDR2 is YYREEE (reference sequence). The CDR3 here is CASSDPGETNEKLFF. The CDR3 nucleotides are TGTGCCAGCAGCGATCCAGGTGAAACTAATGAAAAACTGTTTTTT.

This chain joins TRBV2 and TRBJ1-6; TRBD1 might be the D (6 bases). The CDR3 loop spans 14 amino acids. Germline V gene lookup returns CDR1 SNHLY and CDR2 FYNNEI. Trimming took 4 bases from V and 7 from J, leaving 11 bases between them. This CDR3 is CASSGNRENSPLHF. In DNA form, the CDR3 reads TGTGCCAGCAGTGGCAACAGGGAAAATTCACCCCTCCACTTT.

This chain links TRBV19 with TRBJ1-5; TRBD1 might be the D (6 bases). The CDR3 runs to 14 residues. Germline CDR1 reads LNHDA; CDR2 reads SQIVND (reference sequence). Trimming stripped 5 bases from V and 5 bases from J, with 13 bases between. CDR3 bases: TGTGCCAGTAGTCCCTGGACAGAGTATCAGCCCCAGCATTTT. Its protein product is CASSPWTEYQPQHF. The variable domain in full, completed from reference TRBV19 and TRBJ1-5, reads DGGITQSPKYLFRKEGQNVTLSCEQNLNHDAMYWYRQDPGQGLRLIYYSQIVNDFQKGDIAEGYSVSREKKESFPLTVTSAQKNPTAFYLCASSPWTEYQPQHFGDGTRLSIL.

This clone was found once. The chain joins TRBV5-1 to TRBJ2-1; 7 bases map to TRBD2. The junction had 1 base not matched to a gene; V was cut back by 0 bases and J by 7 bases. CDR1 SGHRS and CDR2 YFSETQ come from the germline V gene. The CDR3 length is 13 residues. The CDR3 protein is CASSLEGLNEQFF. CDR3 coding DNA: TGCGCCAGCAGCTTGGAGGGACTAAATGAGCAGTTCTTC.

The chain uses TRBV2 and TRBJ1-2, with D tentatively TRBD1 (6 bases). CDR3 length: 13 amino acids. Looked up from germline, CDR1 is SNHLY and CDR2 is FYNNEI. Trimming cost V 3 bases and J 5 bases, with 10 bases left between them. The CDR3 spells CASSEDRYYGYTF. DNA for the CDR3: TGTGCCAGCAGTGAGGACAGATATTATGGCTACACCTTC.

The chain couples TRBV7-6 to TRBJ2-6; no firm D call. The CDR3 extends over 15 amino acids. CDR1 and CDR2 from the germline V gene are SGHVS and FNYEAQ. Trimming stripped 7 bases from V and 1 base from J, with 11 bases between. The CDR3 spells CASTSRVSGANVLTF. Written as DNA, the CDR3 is TGTGCCAGCACCTCTCGGGTATCTGGGGCCAACGTCCTGACTTTC.

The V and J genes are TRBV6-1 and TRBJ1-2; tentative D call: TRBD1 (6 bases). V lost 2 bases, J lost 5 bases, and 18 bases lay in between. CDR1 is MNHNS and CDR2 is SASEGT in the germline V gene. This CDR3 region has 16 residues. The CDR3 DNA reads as TGTGCCAGCAGTGAACAAAACAGGGCTTGGGGGTATGGCTACACCTTC. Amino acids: CASSEQNRAWGYGYTF.

In DNA, the CDR3 is TGTGCCAGCAGCTTGGGGGGACCGGGACAGTCCTACGAGCAGTACTTC. It codes for CASSLGGPGQSYEQYF. The chain employs TRBV5-4 and TRBJ2-7, with 7 positions matching TRBD1. The CDR3 has 16 residues. Germline V CDR1 and CDR2: SGHNT, YYREEE (reference sequence). The V segment lost 0 bases and the J segment 1 base; nucleotides outside the gene matches: 7.

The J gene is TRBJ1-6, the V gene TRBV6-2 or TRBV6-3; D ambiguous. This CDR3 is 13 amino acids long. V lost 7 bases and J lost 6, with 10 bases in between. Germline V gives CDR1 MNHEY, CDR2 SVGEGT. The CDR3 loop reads CASTPEANSPLHF. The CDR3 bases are TGTGCCAGCACCCCGGAGGCTAATTCACCCCTCCACTTT.

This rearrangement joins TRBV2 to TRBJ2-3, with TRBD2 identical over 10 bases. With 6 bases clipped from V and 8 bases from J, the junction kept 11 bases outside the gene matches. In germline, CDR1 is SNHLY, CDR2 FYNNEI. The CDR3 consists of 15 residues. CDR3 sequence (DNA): TGTGCCAGCAGCATAGGACTAGCGGTGGGTGGTACGCAGTATTTT. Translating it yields CASSIGLAVGGTQYF.

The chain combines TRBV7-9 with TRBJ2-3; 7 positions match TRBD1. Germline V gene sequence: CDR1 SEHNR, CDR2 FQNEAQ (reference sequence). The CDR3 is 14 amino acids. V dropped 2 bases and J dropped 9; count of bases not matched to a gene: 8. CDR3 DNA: TGTGCCAGCAGCTTACATATTTGGGACAGCACGCAGTATTTT. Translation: CASSLHIWDSTQYF. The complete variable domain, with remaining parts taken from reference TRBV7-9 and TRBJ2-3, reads DTGVSQNPRHKITKRGQNVTFRCDPISEHNRLYWYRQTLGQGPEFLTYFQNEAQLEKSRLLSDRFSAERPKGSFSTLEIQRTEQGDSAMYLCASSLHIWDSTQYFGPGTRLTVL.

Written as DNA, the CDR3 is TGTGCCAGCAGTTACTCGGGGCTAGCGGGGGGTCAAGAGACCCAGTACTTC. Encoded protein: CASSYSGLAGGQETQYF. This chain connects TRBV6-2 or TRBV6-3 to TRBJ2-5; 11 bases are shared with TRBD2. Trimming cost V 0 bases and J 2 bases; bases outside gene matches: 5. This CDR3 is built from 17 residues. Germline assignment: CDR1 MNHEY and CDR2 SVGEGT.

The CDR3 loop reads CASSQVGSGNTEAFF. As DNA, the CDR3 is TGCGCCAGCAGCCAAGTTGGGTCGGGGAACACTGAAGCTTTCTTT. V and J are TRBV4-3 and TRBJ1-1; D is ambiguous. The V and J ends lost 1 base and 1 base respectively, with 10 bases between them. The length of the CDR3 is 15 residues. The V gene's germline CDR1 is LGHNA and CDR2 YSLEER.

CDR3 DNA sequence: TGTGCCACCAGCAGCCCGACTAGTTTACAAGAGACCCAGTACTTC. It is translated as CATSSPTSLQETQYF. The chain combines TRBV15 with TRBJ2-5, with D maybe TRBD2 (6 bases). V shed 3 bases and J shed 2 bases, with 13 bases lying between them. The CDR3 is 15 amino acids. Germline-derived CDR1 and CDR2 are LNHNV and YYDKDF (reference sequence).

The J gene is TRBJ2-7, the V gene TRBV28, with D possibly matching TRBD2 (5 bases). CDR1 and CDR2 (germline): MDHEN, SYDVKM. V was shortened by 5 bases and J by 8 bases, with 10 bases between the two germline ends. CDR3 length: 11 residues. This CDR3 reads CASSTRGQQYF. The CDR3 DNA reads TGTGCCAGCAGTACCCGGGGTCAGCAGTACTTC.

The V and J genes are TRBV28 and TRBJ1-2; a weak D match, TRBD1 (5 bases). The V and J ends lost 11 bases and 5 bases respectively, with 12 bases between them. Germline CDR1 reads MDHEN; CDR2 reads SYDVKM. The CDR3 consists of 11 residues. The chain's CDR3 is CAGGGIYGYTF. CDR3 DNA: TGTGCCGGGGGGGGAATATATGGCTACACCTTC.

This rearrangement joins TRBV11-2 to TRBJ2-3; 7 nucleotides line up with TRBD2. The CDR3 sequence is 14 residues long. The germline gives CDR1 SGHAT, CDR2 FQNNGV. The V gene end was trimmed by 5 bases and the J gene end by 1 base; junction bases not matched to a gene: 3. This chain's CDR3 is CASSRGGRTDTQYF. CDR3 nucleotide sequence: TGTGCCAGCAGCCGGGGAGGGCGCACAGATACGCAGTATTTT.

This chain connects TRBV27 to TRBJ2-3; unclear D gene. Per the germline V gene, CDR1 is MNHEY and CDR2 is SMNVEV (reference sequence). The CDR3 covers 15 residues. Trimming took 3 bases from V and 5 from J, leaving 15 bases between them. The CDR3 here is CASSFVADLEDTQYF. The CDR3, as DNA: TGTGCCAGCAGTTTTGTGGCCGATCTTGAAGATACGCAGTATTTT.

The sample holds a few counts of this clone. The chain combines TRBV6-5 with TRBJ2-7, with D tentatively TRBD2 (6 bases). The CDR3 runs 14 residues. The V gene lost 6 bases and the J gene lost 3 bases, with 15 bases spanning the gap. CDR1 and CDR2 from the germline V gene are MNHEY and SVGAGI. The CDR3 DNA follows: TGTGCCAGCAGATCGGGGGAGACAGTCTACGAGCAGTACTTC. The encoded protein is CASRSGETVYEQYF.

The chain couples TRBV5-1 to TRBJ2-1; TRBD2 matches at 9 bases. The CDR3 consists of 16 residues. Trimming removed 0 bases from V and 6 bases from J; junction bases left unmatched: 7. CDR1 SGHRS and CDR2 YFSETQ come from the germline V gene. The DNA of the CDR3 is TGCGCCAGCAGCTTGGCCGTCACTAGCGGGCTCAATGAGCAGTTCTTC. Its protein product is CASSLAVTSGLNEQFF.

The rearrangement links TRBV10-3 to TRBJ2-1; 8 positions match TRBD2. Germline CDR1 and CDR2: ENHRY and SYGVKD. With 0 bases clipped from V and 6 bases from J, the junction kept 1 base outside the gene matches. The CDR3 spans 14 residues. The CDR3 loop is CAISESGGGNEQFF. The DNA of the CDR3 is TGTGCCATCAGTGAGTCCGGGGGGGGCAATGAGCAGTTCTTC.

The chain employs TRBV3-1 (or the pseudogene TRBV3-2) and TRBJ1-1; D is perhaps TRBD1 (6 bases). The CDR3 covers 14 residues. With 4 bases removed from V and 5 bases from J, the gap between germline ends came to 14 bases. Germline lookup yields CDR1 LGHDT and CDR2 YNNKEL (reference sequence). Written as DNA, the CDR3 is TGTGCCAGCAGCCCCCACGGGGGGCGAACTGAAGCTTTCTTT. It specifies CASSPHGGRTEAFF.

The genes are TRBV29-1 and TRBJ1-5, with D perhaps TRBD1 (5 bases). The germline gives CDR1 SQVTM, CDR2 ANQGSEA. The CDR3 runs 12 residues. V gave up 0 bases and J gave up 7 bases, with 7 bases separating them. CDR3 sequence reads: CSVEDPGQPQHF. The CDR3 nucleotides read TGCAGCGTTGAAGATCCAGGGCAGCCCCAGCATTTT.